These T cell receptor beta chains were read from a single sample in a study of blood T cell repertoires in COVID-19. The assay was immunoSEQ multiplex PCR, and TCRdb's table has in-frame clones only and misses some. The sample lists 150,000 to 200,000 clones; around 81% were seen once. The sequenced material came from PBMCs or T cells enriched from blood (not recorded which). Receptors originate from a middle-aged man who had recovered from COVID-19. Both conserved end residues are part of each CDR3. Fields, in order: V gene, clone size, D gene, CDR3 length, J gene, CDR3 protein, CDR3 DNA. A D gene is named only where the DNA matches it firmly. Some rows mark clone size as missing; the rest say once, few, many or name a class of expanded clone.

v_gene: TRBV2; abundance: NA; d_gene: TRBD2; len: 13; j_gene: TRBJ2-5; CDR3aa: CASSNAGGETQYF; CDR3nt: TGTGCCAGCAGTAATGCGGGGGGGGAGACCCAGTACTTC
v_gene: TRBV5-1; abundance: many; d_gene: TRBD1; len: 16; j_gene: TRBJ2-3; CDR3aa: CASSLRVTGSGDTQYF; CDR3nt: TGCGCCAGCAGCTTGCGTGTGACAGGGTCCGGAGATACGCAGTATTTT
v_gene: TRBV5-6; abundance: NA; d_gene: NA; len: 13; j_gene: TRBJ1-4; CDR3aa: CASSLGQNEKLFF; CDR3nt: TGTGCCAGCAGCTTGGGTCAGAATGAAAAACTGTTTTTT
v_gene: TRBV9; abundance: NA; d_gene: NA; len: 15; j_gene: TRBJ1-2; CDR3aa: CASSVEEGRGYGYTF; CDR3nt: TGTGCCAGCAGCGTAGAGGAGGGAAGGGGCTATGGCTACACCTTC
v_gene: TRBV27; abundance: NA; d_gene: NA; len: 13; j_gene: TRBJ1-2; CDR3aa: CASSFGRADGYTF; CDR3nt: TGTGCCAGCAGTTTCGGCAGGGCGGATGGCTACACCTTC
v_gene: TRBV2; abundance: NA; d_gene: TRBD2; len: 16; j_gene: TRBJ2-1; CDR3aa: CASSASTSGGDNEQFF; CDR3nt: TGTGCCAGCAGTGCCTCGACTAGCGGGGGGGACAATGAGCAGTTCTTC
v_gene: TRBV3-1/TRBV3-2; abundance: once; d_gene: NA; len: 14; j_gene: TRBJ2-7; CDR3aa: CASSQETSEIGQYF; CDR3nt: TGTGCCAGCAGCCAAGAGACGTCGGAGATAGGGCAGTACTTC
v_gene: TRBV15; abundance: NA; d_gene: NA; len: 14; j_gene: TRBJ2-2; CDR3aa: CATSRESLTGELFF; CDR3nt: TGTGCCACCAGCAGAGAGAGTTTAACCGGGGAGCTGTTTTTT
v_gene: TRBV5-8; abundance: NA; d_gene: NA; len: 15; j_gene: TRBJ2-5; CDR3aa: CASSLGRRRHETQYF; CDR3nt: TGTGCCAGCAGCTTGGGGAGGAGACGTCACGAGACCCAGTACTTC
v_gene: TRBV12-5; abundance: NA; d_gene: NA; len: 15; j_gene: TRBJ2-4; CDR3aa: CASGVGERTGDIQYF; CDR3nt: TGTGCTAGTGGTGTGGGCGAGAGGACCGGGGACATTCAGTACTTC
v_gene: TRBV27; abundance: once; d_gene: TRBD1; len: 19; j_gene: TRBJ1-5; CDR3aa: CASSAKGAPATYSNQPQHF; CDR3nt: TGTGCCAGCAGTGCAAAGGGGGCTCCGGCTACTTATAGCAATCAGCCCCAGCATTTT
v_gene: TRBV6-5; abundance: NA; d_gene: TRBD2; len: 15; j_gene: TRBJ2-1; CDR3aa: CASSLAGLNYNEQFF; CDR3nt: TGTGCCAGTTCTCTAGCGGGCCTTAACTACAATGAGCAGTTCTTC
v_gene: TRBV9; abundance: NA; d_gene: NA; len: 18; j_gene: TRBJ2-6; CDR3aa: CASSVLPGHQPGANVLTF; CDR3nt: TGTGCCAGCAGCGTCCTACCGGGACACCAACCTGGGGCCAACGTCCTGACTTTC
v_gene: TRBV27; abundance: NA; d_gene: TRBD2; len: 15; j_gene: TRBJ2-5; CDR3aa: CASSNLAGGRETQYF; CDR3nt: TGTGCCAGCAGCAATCTAGCGGGGGGCAGAGAGACCCAGTACTTC
v_gene: TRBV3-1/TRBV3-2; abundance: NA; d_gene: NA; len: 14; j_gene: TRBJ2-5; CDR3aa: CASSQQGGRETQYF; CDR3nt: TGTGCCAGCAGCCAACAAGGGGGTCGGGAGACCCAGTACTTC
v_gene: TRBV10-1; abundance: once; d_gene: NA; len: 14; j_gene: TRBJ1-1; CDR3aa: CASSDNLGGAEAFF; CDR3nt: TGCGCCAGCAGTGATAACTTGGGGGGGGCTGAAGCTTTCTTT
v_gene: TRBV5-1; abundance: NA; d_gene: TRBD1; len: 15; j_gene: TRBJ2-5; CDR3aa: CASSSLTGAGETQYF; CDR3nt: TGCGCCAGCAGCTCGTTAACAGGGGCCGGGGAGACCCAGTACTTC